Listed below are T cell receptor beta chains from one sample, sequenced in a study of shared clonotypes between healthy human individuals. The method was immunoSEQ multiplex PCR; TCRdb's version includes in-frame clones alone and lacks a portion of them. The data contain millions of clones, roughly 92% of them singletons. The sample was naive CD4+ T cells sorted from blood. The receptors come from a man aged 18 to 30 in good health. The CDR3 runs from the conserved cysteine through the conserved F or W. D genes are given only for firm matches. The size entry is marked missing in some rows and otherwise reads once, few, many or a size class.

D,J,V,size,length,CDR3,DNA
-,TRBJ1-2,TRBV6-5,-,15,CASSPGGGMRASYTF,TGTGCCAGCAGTCCGGGCGGGGGTATGCGTGCGAGCTACACCTTC
-,TRBJ2-4,TRBV2,-,13,CASTGLSRNIQYF,TGTGCCAGCACAGGGCTCTCTCGGAACATTCAGTACTTC
-,TRBJ2-7,TRBV5-4,-,14,CASSLSRGSYEQYF,TGTGCCAGCAGCTTGTCTCGGGGCAGCTACGAGCAGTACTTC
-,TRBJ2-3,TRBV2,-,15,CASTRDPSFTDTQYF,TGTGCCAGCACTCGGGACCCCTCCTTCACAGATACGCAGTATTTT
TRBD2,TRBJ2-1,TRBV7-2,-,15,CASSLGTISYNEQFF,TGTGCCAGCAGCTTGGGGACTATCTCCTACAATGAGCAGTTCTTC
-,TRBJ2-3,TRBV10-3,once,16,CAISEDRDTELHTQYF,TGTGCCATCAGTGAAGACCGGGACACCGAACTTCACACGCAGTATTTT
TRBD2,TRBJ2-1,TRBV15,-,11,CASTGGSEQFF,TGTGCCAGCACGGGGGGAAGTGAGCAGTTCTTC
TRBD1,TRBJ2-1,TRBV7-3,-,17,CASSSVTGTGVYNEQFF,TGTGCCAGCAGCTCGGTAACCGGGACAGGTGTATACAATGAGCAGTTCTTC
-,TRBJ1-1,TRBV9,few,14,CASSGGTGNTEAFF,TGTGCCAGCAGCGGCGGGACGGGGAACACTGAAGCTTTCTTT
TRBD1,TRBJ2-3,TRBV6-1,-,15,CASSFYRGTQNTQYF,TGTGCCAGCAGCTTTTACAGGGGTACACAAAATACGCAGTATTTT
TRBD2,TRBJ2-3,TRBV29-1,-,16,CSVLTSGGDFTDTQYF,TGCAGCGTCCTGACTAGCGGGGGGGATTTCACAGATACGCAGTATTTT
-,TRBJ1-1,TRBV19,-,14,CASTIGGVGTEAFF,TGTGCCAGTACAATAGGGGGAGTAGGGACTGAAGCTTTCTTT
TRBD1,TRBJ2-2,TRBV7-7,once,15,CASSVGQGWTGELFF,TGTGCTAGCAGCGTGGGACAGGGGTGGACCGGGGAGCTGTTTTTT
-,TRBJ2-5,TRBV6-5,once,13,CASSPFWGETQYF,TGTGCCAGCAGCCCTTTTTGGGGAGAGACCCAGTACTTC
-,TRBJ1-2,TRBV6-6,-,14,CASSYIGGAVSYTF,TGTGCCAGCAGTTATATAGGGGGGGCGGTGAGCTACACCTTC
-,TRBJ2-6,TRBV27,-,13,CASRTTGANVLTF,TGTGCCAGCAGAACCACTGGGGCCAACGTCCTGACTTTC
TRBD1,TRBJ1-6,TRBV7-2,-,15,CASSLGQGITSPLHF,TGTGCCAGCAGCTTAGGACAGGGGATTACTTCACCCCTCCACTTT
-,TRBJ2-7,TRBV9,-,12,CASSVAGNEQYF,TGTGCCAGCAGCGTAGCGGGGAACGAGCAGTACTTC
-,TRBJ2-1,TRBV5-1,-,16,CASSYELGLSYNEQFF,TGCGCCAGCAGCTACGAGCTGGGACTCTCCTACAATGAGCAGTTCTTC
-,TRBJ2-3,TRBV2,-,14,CASSETQRADTQYF,TGTGCCAGCAGTGAAACCCAGAGGGCAGATACGCAGTATTTT
TRBD1,TRBJ1-5,TRBV4-1,-,17,CASSRLWVGQGNQPQHF,TGCGCCAGCAGCCGATTATGGGTGGGACAGGGCAATCAGCCCCAGCATTTT
-,TRBJ2-3,TRBV7-9,once,15,CASSPGTASTDTQYF,TGTGCCAGCAGCCCGGGGACTGCTAGCACAGATACGCAGTATTTT